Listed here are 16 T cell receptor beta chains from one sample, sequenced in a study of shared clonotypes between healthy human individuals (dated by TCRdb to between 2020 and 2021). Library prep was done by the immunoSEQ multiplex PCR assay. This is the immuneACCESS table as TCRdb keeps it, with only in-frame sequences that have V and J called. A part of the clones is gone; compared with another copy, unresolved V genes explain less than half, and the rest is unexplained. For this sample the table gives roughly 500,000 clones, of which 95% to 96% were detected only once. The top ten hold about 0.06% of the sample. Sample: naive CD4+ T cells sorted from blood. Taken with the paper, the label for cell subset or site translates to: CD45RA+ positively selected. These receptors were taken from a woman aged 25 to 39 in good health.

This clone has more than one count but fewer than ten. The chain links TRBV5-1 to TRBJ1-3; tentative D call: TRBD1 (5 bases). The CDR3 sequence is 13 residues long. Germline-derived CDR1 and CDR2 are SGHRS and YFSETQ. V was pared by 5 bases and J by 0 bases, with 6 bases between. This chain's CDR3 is CASRDNSGNTIYF. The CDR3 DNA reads TGCGCCAGCAGGGACAACTCTGGAAACACCATATATTTT.

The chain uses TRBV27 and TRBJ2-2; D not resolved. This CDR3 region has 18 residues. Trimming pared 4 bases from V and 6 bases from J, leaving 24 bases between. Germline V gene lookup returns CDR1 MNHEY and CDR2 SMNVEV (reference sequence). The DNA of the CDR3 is TGTGCCAGCAGTTCACTCCCTCCACTGCCTAGTTACGCCGGGGAGCTGTTTTTT. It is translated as CASSSLPPLPSYAGELFF.

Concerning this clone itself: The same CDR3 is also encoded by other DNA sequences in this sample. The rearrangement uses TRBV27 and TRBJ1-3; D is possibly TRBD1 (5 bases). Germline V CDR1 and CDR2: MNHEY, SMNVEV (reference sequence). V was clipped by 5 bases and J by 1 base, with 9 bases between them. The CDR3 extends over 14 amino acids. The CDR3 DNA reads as TGTGCCAGCAGTCCTCAGGGTTCTGGAAACACCATATATTTT. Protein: CASSPQGSGNTIYF.

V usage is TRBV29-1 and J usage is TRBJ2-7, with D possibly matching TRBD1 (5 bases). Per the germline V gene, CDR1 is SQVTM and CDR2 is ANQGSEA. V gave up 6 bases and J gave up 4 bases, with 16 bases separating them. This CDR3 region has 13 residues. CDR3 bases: TGCAGCGTCGGCGCAGGGCGGAGTTACGAGCAGTACTTC. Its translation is CSVGAGRSYEQYF.

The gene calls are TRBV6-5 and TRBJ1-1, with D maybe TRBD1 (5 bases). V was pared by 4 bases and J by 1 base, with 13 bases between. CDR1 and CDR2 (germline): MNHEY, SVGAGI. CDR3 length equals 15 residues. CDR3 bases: TGTGCCAGCAGTTTGGCAGGGTTGGCGAACACTGAAGCTTTCTTT. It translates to CASSLAGLANTEAFF.

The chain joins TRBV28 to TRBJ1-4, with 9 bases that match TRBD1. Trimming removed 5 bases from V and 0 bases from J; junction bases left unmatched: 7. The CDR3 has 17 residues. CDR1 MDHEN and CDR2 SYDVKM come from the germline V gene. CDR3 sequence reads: CASSPLGQGATNEKLFF. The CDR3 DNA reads TGTGCCAGCAGTCCACTGGGACAGGGCGCAACTAATGAAAAACTGTTTTTT.

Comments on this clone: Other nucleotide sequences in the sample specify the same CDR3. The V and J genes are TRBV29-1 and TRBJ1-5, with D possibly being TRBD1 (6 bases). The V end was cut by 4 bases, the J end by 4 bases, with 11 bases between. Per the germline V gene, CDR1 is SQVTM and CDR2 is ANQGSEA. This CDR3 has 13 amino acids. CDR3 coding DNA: TGCAGCGTTGGGGGGCAACAGAATCAGCCCCAGCATTTT. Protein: CSVGGQQNQPQHF.

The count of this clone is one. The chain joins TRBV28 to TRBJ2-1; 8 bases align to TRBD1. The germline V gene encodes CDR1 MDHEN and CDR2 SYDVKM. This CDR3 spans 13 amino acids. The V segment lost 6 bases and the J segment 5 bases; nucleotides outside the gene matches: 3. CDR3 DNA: TGTGCCAGCAGGGGGACAGGAGACAATGAGCAGTTCTTC. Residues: CASRGTGDNEQFF.

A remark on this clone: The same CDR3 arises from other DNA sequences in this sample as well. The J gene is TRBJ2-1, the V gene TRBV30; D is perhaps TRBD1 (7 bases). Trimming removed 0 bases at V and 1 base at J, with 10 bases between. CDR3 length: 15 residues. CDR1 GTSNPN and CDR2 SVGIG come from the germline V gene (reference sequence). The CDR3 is CAWSVAGGSYNEQFF. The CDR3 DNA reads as TGTGCCTGGAGTGTTGCAGGGGGGTCCTACAATGAGCAGTTCTTC.

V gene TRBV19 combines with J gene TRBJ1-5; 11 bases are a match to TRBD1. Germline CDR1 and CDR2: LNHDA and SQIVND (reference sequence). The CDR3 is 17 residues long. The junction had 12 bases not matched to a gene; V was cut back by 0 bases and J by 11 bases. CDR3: CASSIDWGTGGIMAQHF. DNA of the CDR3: TGTGCCAGTAGTATAGATTGGGGGACAGGGGGAATAATGGCCCAGCATTTT.

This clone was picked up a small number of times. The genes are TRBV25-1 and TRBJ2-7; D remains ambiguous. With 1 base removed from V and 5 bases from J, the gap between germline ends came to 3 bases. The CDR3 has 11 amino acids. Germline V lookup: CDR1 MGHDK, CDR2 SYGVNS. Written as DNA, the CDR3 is TGTGCCAGCAGTGAATCGGACGAGCAGTACTTC. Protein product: CASSESDEQYF.

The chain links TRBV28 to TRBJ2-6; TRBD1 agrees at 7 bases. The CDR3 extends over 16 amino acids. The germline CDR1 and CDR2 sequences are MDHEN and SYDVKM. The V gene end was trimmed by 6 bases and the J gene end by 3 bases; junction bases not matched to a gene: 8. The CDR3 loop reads CASSTDRSIGANVLTF. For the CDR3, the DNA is TGTGCCAGCAGCACGGACAGGTCGATTGGGGCCAACGTCCTGACTTTC. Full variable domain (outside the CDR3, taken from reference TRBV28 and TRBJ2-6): DVKVTQSSRYLVKRTGEKVFLECVQDMDHENMFWYRQDPGLGLRLIYFSYDVKMKEKGDIPEGYSVSREKKERFSLILESASTNQTSMYLCASSTDRSIGANVLTFGAGSRLTVL.

The CDR3 is CASRPADRGMGELFF. In DNA form, the CDR3 reads TGCGCCAGCAGGCCGGCGGACAGGGGGATGGGGGAGCTGTTTTTT. The V call is TRBV5-1, the J call TRBJ2-2; TRBD1 agrees at 10 bases. This CDR3 spans 15 amino acids. CDR1 is SGHRS and CDR2 is YFSETQ in the germline V gene. V trimming: 5 bases; J trimming: 8 bases; junction bases outside the gene matches: 9.

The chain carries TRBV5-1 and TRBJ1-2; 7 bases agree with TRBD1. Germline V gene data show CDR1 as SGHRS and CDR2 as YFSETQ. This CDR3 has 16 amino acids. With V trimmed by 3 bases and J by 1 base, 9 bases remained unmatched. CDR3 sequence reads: CASSYRGDRFNYGYTF. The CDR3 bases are TGCGCCAGCAGCTACAGGGGCGACCGATTTAACTATGGCTACACCTTC. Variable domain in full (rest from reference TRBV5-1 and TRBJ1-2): KAGVTQTPRYLIKTRGQQVTLSCSPISGHRSVSWYQQTPGQGLQFLFEYFSETQRNKGNFPGRFSGRQFSNSRSEMNVSTLELGDSALYLCASSYRGDRFNYGYTFGSGTRLTVV.

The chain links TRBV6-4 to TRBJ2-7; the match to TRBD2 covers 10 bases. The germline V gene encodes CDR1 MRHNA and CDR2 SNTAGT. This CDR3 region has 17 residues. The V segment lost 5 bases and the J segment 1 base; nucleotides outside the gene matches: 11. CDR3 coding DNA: TGTGCCAGCAGTTACCGAAGAGGACTAGCGGATTCCTACGAGCAGTACTTC. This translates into CASSYRRGLADSYEQYF.

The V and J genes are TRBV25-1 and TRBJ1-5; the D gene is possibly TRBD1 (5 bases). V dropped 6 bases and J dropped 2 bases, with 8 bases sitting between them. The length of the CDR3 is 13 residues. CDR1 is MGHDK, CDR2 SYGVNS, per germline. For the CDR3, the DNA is TGTGCCAGCAGAGGGGTCGGCAATCAGCCCCAGCATTTT. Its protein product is CASRGVGNQPQHF.